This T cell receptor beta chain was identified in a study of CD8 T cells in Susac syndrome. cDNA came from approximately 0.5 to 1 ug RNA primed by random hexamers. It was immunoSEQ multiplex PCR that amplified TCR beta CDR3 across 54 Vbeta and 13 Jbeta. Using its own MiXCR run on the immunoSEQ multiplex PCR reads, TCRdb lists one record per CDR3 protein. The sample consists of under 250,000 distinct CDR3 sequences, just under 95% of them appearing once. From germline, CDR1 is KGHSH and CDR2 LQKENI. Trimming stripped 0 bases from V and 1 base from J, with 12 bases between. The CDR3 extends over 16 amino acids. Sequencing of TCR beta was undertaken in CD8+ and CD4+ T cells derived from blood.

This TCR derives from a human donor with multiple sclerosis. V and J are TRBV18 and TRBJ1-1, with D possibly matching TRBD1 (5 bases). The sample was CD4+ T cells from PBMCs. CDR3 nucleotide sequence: TGTGCCAGCTCACCACCGAGAGGGGCGGCGAACACTGAAGCTTTCTTT. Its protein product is CASSPPRGAANTEAFF.